Each of the 25 T cell receptor beta chains below was sequenced from the same sample in a study of low-dose radiotherapy and immunotherapy resistance in tumors. As for time point: before trial treatment. TRAV- and TRBV-specific primers primed first-strand cDNA, covering alpha and beta chains. TCR amplification used roughly 18 PCR cycles, a constant-region primer and a V-primer adapter. A single record per CDR3 protein comes from TCRdb applying MiXCR to the reads. The sample includes under 90,000 distinct CDR3 sequences, over 15% seen only once; the top ten take less than 3%. The sequencing here drew on PBMCs, taken before treatment. The receptors were gathered from a male donor with prostate cancer.

This clonotype was counted at least ten times. This chain joins TRBV11-1 and TRBJ2-1; D might be TRBD2 (7 bases). This CDR3 is 13 amino acids long. V lost 6 bases and J 8 bases, leaving 14 bases between the germline ends. The germline gives CDR1 SGHAT, CDR2 FQDESV (reference sequence). The CDR3 sequence: CASRWGGLDEQFF. In DNA form, the CDR3 reads TGTGCCAGCAGGTGGGGGGGGCTGGATGAGCAGTTCTTC.

Many counts were recorded for this clonotype. The V and J genes are TRBV4-1 and TRBJ1-1; 8 bases map to TRBD1. This CDR3 has 15 amino acids. Germline lookup yields CDR1 MGHRA and CDR2 YSYEKL. Trimming removed 5 bases from V and 4 bases from J; junction bases left unmatched: 9. The DNA for the CDR3 is TGCGCCAGCAGCTACTCCGGGACAGGCGGCACTGAAGCTTTCTTT. This encodes CASSYSGTGGTEAFF.

The chain couples TRBV6-5 to TRBJ1-1; D is unclear. Per germline, CDR1 MNHEY and CDR2 SVGAGI. The CDR3 is made up of 12 amino acids. V was shortened by 5 bases and J by 1 base, with 5 bases between the two germline ends. CDR3 sequence (DNA): TGTGCCAGCAGTGGAAGGAACACTGAAGCTTTCTTT. Protein product: CASSGRNTEAFF.

This clonotype was seen at least ten times. The CDR3 region has the DNA TGTGCCAAGGACAGAGGGTCAGATACGCAGTATTTT. This codes for CAKDRGSDTQYF. The J gene is TRBJ2-3, the V gene TRBV2; TRBD1 might be the D (6 bases). In germline, CDR1 is SNHLY, CDR2 FYNNEI. Between the trimmed V and J ends, which lost 10 bases and 4 bases, there was a span of 12 bases. This CDR3 has 12 residues.

This clonotype was recorded at least ten times. The chain recombines TRBV20-1 with TRBJ2-3; 7 bases match TRBD1. Germline values: CDR1 DFQATT, CDR2 SNEGSKA (reference sequence). The length of the CDR3 is 15 residues. The V and J ends lost 2 bases and 2 bases, in that order; junction bases with no gene match: 7. The CDR3 DNA follows: TGCAGTGCTAGAAGCGACAGGGAAAACACAGATACGCAGTATTTT. Translated, it gives CSARSDRENTDTQYF.

In its sample, this clonotype was seen many times. The chain combines TRBV7-8 with TRBJ1-3; TRBD1 matches 7 bases. CDR3 length equals 16 residues. The trim removed 6 bases at V and 6 bases at J, leaving 14 bases unmatched. In germline, CDR1 is SGHVS, CDR2 FQNEAQ. This CDR3 is CASSSTTFQGVNTIYF. The CDR3 DNA is TGTGCCAGCAGTTCCACTACCTTCCAGGGGGTAAACACCATATATTTT.

This clonotype was detected many times. V is TRBV13 and J is TRBJ2-5; 9 bases agree with TRBD2. The germline V gene encodes CDR1 PRHDT and CDR2 FYEKMQ (reference sequence). The CDR3 is made up of 16 amino acids. With 4 bases clipped from V and 5 bases from J, the junction kept 11 bases outside the gene matches. CDR3 in amino acids: CASSSRIAGAVETQYF. The DNA of the CDR3 is TGTGCCAGCAGCTCCCGGATAGCGGGGGCGGTGGAGACCCAGTACTTC.

This clonotype was seen many times. The rearrangement uses TRBV19 and TRBJ1-5, with unresolved D. The CDR3 sequence is 14 residues long. V lost 5 bases to trimming and J lost 5 bases, with 13 bases between them. The V gene's germline CDR1 is LNHDA and CDR2 SQIVND (reference sequence). This CDR3 reads CASSATGGYQPQHF. CDR3 sequence (DNA): TGTGCCAGTAGTGCGACTGGCGGGTATCAGCCCCAGCATTTT.

The chain uses TRBV29-1 and TRBJ2-3; 11 bases map to TRBD2. V lost 6 bases, J lost 2 bases, and 4 bases stayed unmatched. The length of the CDR3 is 14 residues. Germline V gives CDR1 SQVTM, CDR2 ANQGSEA. This CDR3 reads CSVRLAGNTDTQYF. The CDR3 DNA sequence: TGCAGCGTACGACTAGCGGGGAACACAGATACGCAGTATTTT.

In this sample, this clonotype turned up many times. This chain joins TRBV5-6 and TRBJ1-5; TRBD1 agrees at 7 bases. V lost 4 bases and J lost 7; bases outside the gene matches: 8. From germline, CDR1 is SGHDT and CDR2 YYEEEE. The CDR3 is 14 amino acids. DNA for the CDR3: TGTGCCAGCAGCCAGGGGGGGGCACGGCAGCCCCAGCATTTT. It translates to CASSQGGARQPQHF.

This clonotype has ten or more counts. The chain uses TRBV5-1 and TRBJ2-3; the match to TRBD1 covers 7 bases. The CDR3 runs to 17 residues. Unmatched junction bases numbered 10, after V lost 1 base and J lost 2 bases. The germline V gene encodes CDR1 SGHRS and CDR2 YFSETQ. CDR3 coding DNA: TGCGCCAGCAGCTTGACTCCCGGGACAGCGGTCACAGATACGCAGTATTTT. Translated, it gives CASSLTPGTAVTDTQYF.

This clonotype was seen repeatedly, ten times or more. The V call is TRBV5-8, the J call TRBJ2-6; D is perhaps TRBD1 or TRBD2 (6 bases each). Germline CDR1 is SGHTS and CDR2 is YDEGEE. The V and J ends lost 7 bases and 2 bases respectively, with 19 bases between them. This CDR3 comprises 17 residues. The CDR3 loop is CASPKGGRTTGANVLTF. For the CDR3, the DNA is TGTGCCAGCCCCAAAGGGGGACGGACTACTGGGGCCAACGTCCTGACTTTC.

This clonotype was detected ten times or more. This rearrangement joins TRBV19 to TRBJ2-5; D remains unclear. The germline V gene has CDR1 LNHDA and CDR2 SQIVND (reference sequence). V lost 5 bases, J lost 0 bases, and 13 bases lay in between. The CDR3 contains 15 residues. The CDR3 coding sequence is TGTGCCAGTAGTTCTCAAGACGGGTACCAAGAGACCCAGTACTTC. Its protein product is CASSSQDGYQETQYF.

This clonotype was detected many times. The J gene is TRBJ2-1, the V gene TRBV20-1; D may correspond to TRBD1 or TRBD2 (5 bases each). The V gene's germline CDR1 is DFQATT and CDR2 SNEGSKA (reference sequence). The CDR3 consists of 16 residues. Trimming stripped 0 bases from V and 9 bases from J, with 21 bases between. The CDR3 nucleotides are TGCAGTGCTAGAGATGTCGGCGGCGCCGCTGGGGGTGAGCAGTTCTTC. Amino acids: CSARDVGGAAGGEQFF.

About this clonotype: A far larger clone is off by one base, so a read error is likely. The V call is TRBV28, the J call TRBJ2-7; D possibly corresponds to TRBD1 (6 bases). Germline assignment: CDR1 MDHEN and CDR2 SYDVKM. The V end was cut by 9 bases, the J end by 7 bases, with 22 bases between. This CDR3 spans 14 amino acids. In nucleotides, the CDR3 is TGTGCCAGTAAAATGGACAGCTTGTTTGATGAGCAGTACTTC. Translation gives CASKMDSLFDEQYF.

The sample holds many counts of this clonotype. V is TRBV5-1 and J is TRBJ2-2; possible D gene TRBD2, 6 bases. Trimming left V 9 bases short and J 2 bases short, with 14 bases between. Germline loops: CDR1 SGHRS, CDR2 YFSETQ. CDR3 length: 14 residues. The CDR3 spells CATSTSPNTGELFF. The CDR3 DNA sequence: TGCGCCACCTCAACTAGCCCCAACACCGGGGAGCTGTTTTTT.

In its sample, this clonotype was seen many times. The chain is built from TRBV5-1 and TRBJ2-7; D uncertain. V lost 0 bases to trimming and J lost 0 bases, with 13 bases between them. Germline V gene data show CDR1 as SGHRS and CDR2 as YFSETQ. The CDR3 has 16 residues. Here the CDR3 reads CASSLATASSSYEQYF. For the CDR3, the DNA is TGCGCCAGCAGCTTGGCTACAGCCTCTAGCTCCTACGAGCAGTACTTC.

Ten or more counts support this clonotype. The chain recombines TRBV6-2 or TRBV6-3 with TRBJ1-1, with D uncertain. The V end lost 4 bases, the J end lost 3 bases, and 3 bases lay between the germline ends. The germline V gene encodes CDR1 MNHEY and CDR2 SVGEGT. CDR3 length equals 11 residues. CDR3 DNA: TGTGCCAGCAGTTCATACACTGAAGCTTTCTTT. Its protein is CASSSYTEAFF.

This clonotype appeared many times. The chain joins TRBV7-8 to TRBJ1-5, with D possibly TRBD1 on 5 matching bases. The V gene's germline CDR1 is SGHVS and CDR2 FQNEAQ. The CDR3 consists of 15 residues. Trimming removed 3 bases from V and 5 bases from J, with 14 bases in between. The CDR3 DNA reads as TGTGCCAGCAGCTTCGATATGGGGCCAGATCAGCCCCAGCATTTT. Residues: CASSFDMGPDQPQHF.

Many counts were recorded for this clonotype. The gene calls are TRBV5-1 and TRBJ2-4, with D possibly TRBD1 on 7 matching bases. V shed 2 bases and J shed 8 bases, with 14 bases lying between them. Germline V gene data show CDR1 as SGHRS and CDR2 as YFSETQ. CDR3 length equals 14 residues. The CDR3 spells CASSLQGRSDIQYF. As DNA, the CDR3 is TGCGCCAGCAGCTTACAGGGGAGGTCGGACATTCAGTACTTC. The full variable domain, rest sourced from reference TRBV5-1 and TRBJ2-4, is KAGVTQTPRYLIKTRGQQVTLSCSPISGHRSVSWYQQTPGQGLQFLFEYFSETQRNKGNFPGRFSGRQFSNSRSEMNVSTLELGDSALYLCASSLQGRSDIQYFGAGTRLSVL.

This clonotype was seen a few times. This chain uses TRBV29-1 with TRBJ2-3; D is possibly TRBD1 or TRBD2 (6 bases each). This CDR3 region has 20 residues. Germline loops: CDR1 SQVTM, CDR2 ANQGSEA. With 2 bases removed from V and 2 bases from J, the gap between germline ends came to 29 bases. The CDR3 reads CSVEIRGLGRGLTVTDTQYF. In DNA, the CDR3 is TGCAGCGTTGAAATTCGGGGGCTCGGGAGAGGGCTCACGGTCACAGATACGCAGTATTTT.

There are many counts of this clonotype. The gene calls are TRBV12-3 or TRBV12-4 and TRBJ1-1; D unresolved. This CDR3 spans 12 amino acids. The ends were cut back, 8 bases at V and 7 bases at J, with 14 bases in the middle. For the CDR3, the DNA is TGTGCCAGCGGCTTGGTACAGATTGAAGCTTTCTTT. As protein: CASGLVQIEAFF.

This clonotype has at least ten counts. The genes are TRBV29-1 and TRBJ1-1; D remains unclear. The CDR3 spans 11 residues. The ends were cut back, 6 bases at V and 8 bases at J, with 13 bases in the middle. Germline CDR1 SQVTM, CDR2 ANQGSEA. CDR3 loop: CSVDRTAEAFF. CDR3 coding DNA: TGCAGCGTCGACCGGACCGCGGAAGCTTTCTTT.

As regards this clonotype: This likely came from a read error, as a far larger clone is one base away. The V and J genes are TRBV6-6 and TRBJ1-1, with D possibly being TRBD1 (6 bases). This CDR3 contains 13 residues. In germline, CDR1 is MNHNY, CDR2 SVGAGI (reference sequence). The chain's CDR3 is CASSRDTNTVAFF. The CDR3 DNA reads TGTGCCAGTTCTCGGGACACGAACACTGTAGCTTTCTTT.

This clonotype has at least ten counts. This chain uses TRBV19 with TRBJ1-1; D remains ambiguous. CDR3 length: 14 residues. V lost 7 bases to trimming and J lost 1 base, with 13 bases between them. CDR1 and CDR2 (germline): LNHDA, SQIVND (reference sequence). The CDR3: CASTLRWENTEAFF. CDR3 coding DNA: TGTGCCAGTACCCTAAGGTGGGAGAACACTGAAGCTTTCTTT.